This entry describes one TCR beta chain. Its target is unknown. This specimen comes from a study of identical twins. Findings of the study overall: Insertions were fewer in abundant cord blood beta clonotypes, whereas memory repertoires showed none of this pattern.

This CDR3 spans 13 amino acids. Trimming took 0 bases from V and 5 from J, leaving 10 bases between them. From germline, CDR1 is DFQATT and CDR2 SNEGSKA (reference sequence). Carrying unique molecular identifiers, the cDNA also gained a universal primer site through template switching. TCRdb used MiXCR to reprocess the 5' RACE reads, holding one entry per CDR3 protein. The sample lists about 730,000 distinct CDR3 sequences, around 20% occurring once. This sample was also put to use in a study of T cells expressing NK-cell markers. As that report states: The study found these clonotypes also leading the CD3+CD56-NKG2C+ fraction in a few donors.

The source is a woman between 18 and 29 years old in good health. The rearrangement uses TRBV20-1 and TRBJ1-2; D gene uncertain. Sequences were obtained from PBMCs. The CDR3 DNA sequence: TGCAGTGCTAGAGATGGGGTGTGGTATGGCTACACCTTC. Protein: CSARDGVWYGYTF.